Listed below are T cell receptor beta chains from one sample, sequenced in a study of T cell changes during pregnancy in multiple sclerosis. Profiled with immunoSEQ multiplex PCR; TCRdb holds only in-frame clones, not every one. The sample yields about 47,000 clones, over 90% seen once. The specimen was peripheral blood, collected after pregnancy. The receptors stem from a female donor with multiple sclerosis, enrolled in a pregnancy study. The CDR3 runs from the conserved cysteine through the conserved F or W. The D gene is left open where the match is weak. A row's size may be missing; if present it is once, few, many or a size class.

v_call	clone_size	d_call	j_call	cdr3_aa	cdr3_nt
TRBV27	-	TRBD2	TRBJ2-5	CASRSQGLAETQYF	TGTGCCAGCAGATCTCAGGGACTAGCGGAGACCCAGTACTTC
TRBV18	-	-	TRBJ1-4	CASTGGGATEKLFF	TGTGCCAGCACCGGTGGGGGGGCTACTGAAAAACTGTTTTTT
TRBV7-3	-	-	TRBJ2-3	CASSQETGTDTQYF	TGTGCCAGCAGCCAAGAGACAGGCACAGATACGCAGTATTTT
TRBV6-1	-	TRBD2	TRBJ2-3	CASSEFSTPGTIWADTQYF	TGTGCCAGCAGTGAATTCTCAACCCCCGGGACTATTTGGGCAGATACGCAGTATTTT
TRBV6-5	-	TRBD2	TRBJ2-1	CASSLAGQGYNEQFF	TGTGCCAGCAGTCTAGCGGGTCAAGGATACAATGAGCAGTTCTTC
TRBV7-3	-	TRBD1	TRBJ2-2	CASSSDRGQTGELFF	TGTGCCAGCAGCTCAGACAGGGGGCAAACCGGGGAGCTGTTTTTT
TRBV19	-	TRBD1	TRBJ1-2	CASRQGSTGRGYTF	TGTGCCAGTAGACAGGGGAGCACGGGGCGTGGCTACACCTTC
TRBV7-3	-	-	TRBJ2-1	CASSWGGFNEQFF	TGTGCCAGCAGCTGGGGGGGCTTTAATGAGCAGTTCTTC
TRBV9	-	TRBD1	TRBJ2-1	CASSVEDRAGYEQFF	TGTGCCAGCAGCGTAGAGGACAGGGCAGGGTATGAGCAGTTCTTC
TRBV7-3	-	-	TRBJ2-1	CASSKLRGNEQFF	TGTGCCAGCAGCAAGCTTAGGGGAAATGAGCAGTTCTTC
TRBV30	-	TRBD1	TRBJ1-1	CAWTSKSGGPTEAFF	TGTGCCTGGACCTCTAAGTCAGGGGGGCCCACTGAAGCTTTCTTT
TRBV4-1	-	-	TRBJ1-1	CASSQSPAGGDTEAFF	TGCGCCAGCAGCCAATCTCCGGCGGGGGGGGACACTGAAGCTTTCTTT
TRBV15	-	-	TRBJ1-1	CATSRDLGREAFF	TGTGCCACCAGCAGAGATTTGGGCAGGGAAGCTTTCTTT
TRBV11-2	-	TRBD1	TRBJ1-5	CASSLGQGARQPQHF	TGTGCCAGCAGCTTAGGTCAGGGGGCGCGGCAGCCCCAGCATTTT
TRBV6-5	-	-	TRBJ2-2	CASMFAGELFF	TGTGCCAGCATGTTCGCCGGGGAGCTGTTTTTT
TRBV5-6	-	-	TRBJ2-3	CASSFPLAAESTQYF	TGTGCCAGCAGCTTCCCGTTGGCGGCGGAAAGTACGCAGTATTTT
TRBV6-6	few	-	TRBJ1-5	CASRDGGLGQPQHF	TGTGCCAGCAGGGATGGGGGGTTGGGTCAGCCCCAGCATTTT
TRBV19	-	TRBD1	TRBJ1-2	CAGRGRDSENYGYTF	TGTGCCGGCCGGGGACGGGACAGCGAAAACTATGGCTACACCTTC
TRBV30	-	TRBD2	TRBJ2-1	CAWIIGTIGPQFF	TGTGCCTGGATAATTGGGACTATTGGGCCGCAGTTCTTC
TRBV29-1	-	-	TRBJ2-5	CSVDSPRGQETQYF	TGCAGCGTTGATAGCCCGCGGGGCCAAGAGACCCAGTACTTC
TRBV6-5	-	TRBD1	TRBJ2-7	CASSYEGAHSYEQYF	TGTGCCAGCAGTTACGAGGGGGCACACTCCTACGAGCAGTACTTC
TRBV19	-	TRBD1	TRBJ2-7	CASSIGPTGNYEQYF	TGTGCCAGTAGTATAGGTCCGACAGGGAACTACGAGCAGTACTTC
TRBV5-4	-	TRBD1	TRBJ1-2	CASSLSSSDRGYGYTF	TGTGCCAGCAGCCTATCTTCTTCGGACAGGGGGTATGGCTACACCTTC
TRBV5-6	-	TRBD1	TRBJ1-3	CASSLGVGLGTGGNTIYF	TGTGCCAGCAGCTTGGGAGTTGGTTTGGGGACAGGAGGAAACACCATATATTTT
TRBV7-2	-	-	TRBJ2-7	CASSLGSQGYEQYF	TGTGCCAGCAGCTTAGGATCGCAGGGCTACGAGCAGTACTTC
TRBV27	-	-	TRBJ2-6	CASSGYGANVLTF	TGTGCCAGCAGCGGTTATGGGGCCAACGTCCTGACTTTC
TRBV15	-	-	TRBJ1-1	CATSRVRVTGTEAFF	TGTGCCACCAGCAGAGTAAGGGTTACGGGAACTGAAGCTTTCTTT
TRBV2	-	TRBD2	TRBJ2-2	CASSARLAATGELFF	TGTGCCAGCTCGGCCAGACTAGCGGCCACCGGGGAGCTGTTTTTT
TRBV7-8	-	TRBD2	TRBJ2-1	CASGASSGGALGVQFF	TGTGCCAGCGGGGCCTCTAGCGGGGGGGCCCTCGGCGTGCAGTTCTTC
TRBV7-8	once	-	TRBJ1-5	CASSLEASGDQPQHF	TGTGCCAGCAGCTTAGAGGCGTCGGGAGATCAGCCCCAGCATTTT
TRBV4-3	-	-	TRBJ1-1	CASSQDLVPEAFF	TGCGCCAGCAGCCAAGACCTAGTCCCTGAAGCTTTCTTT
TRBV7-8	-	TRBD1	TRBJ1-5	CASSLKQGPNQPQHF	TGTGCCAGCAGCTTGAAACAGGGGCCCAATCAGCCCCAGCATTTT
TRBV18	-	TRBD1	TRBJ1-2	CAGSPPAGQGVINYGYTF	TGTGCCGGCTCACCACCGGCAGGACAGGGGGTAATCAACTATGGCTACACCTTC
TRBV9	-	-	TRBJ2-7	CASSVGESYEQYF	TGTGCCAGCAGCGTAGGGGAGAGCTACGAGCAGTACTTC
TRBV6-5	-	TRBD1	TRBJ1-2	CASKRDRGHDYGYTF	TGTGCCAGCAAGAGGGACAGGGGGCACGACTATGGCTACACCTTC
TRBV4-1	-	-	TRBJ1-5	CASSQGSAAGFRQPQHF	TGCGCCAGCAGCCAAGGATCAGCGGCTGGGTTTCGTCAGCCCCAGCATTTT
TRBV29-1	-	-	TRBJ1-1	CSVVRHMNTEAFF	TGCAGCGTTGTGAGACACATGAACACTGAAGCTTTCTTT
TRBV2	-	-	TRBJ2-5	CASNSPGGQQETQYF	TGTGCCAGCAACTCCCCCGGGGGGCAACAAGAGACCCAGTACTTC
TRBV25-1	few	TRBD1	TRBJ1-1	CASSEQTGLLRPNTEAFF	TGTGCCAGCAGTGAACAGACAGGGCTGCTGCGTCCCAACACTGAAGCTTTCTTT
TRBV7-9	-	-	TRBJ1-1	CASSLAAGLGGNTEAFF	TGTGCCAGCAGCTTAGCTGCTGGGCTAGGGGGGAACACTGAAGCTTTCTTT
TRBV19	-	-	TRBJ2-3	CASSISFVATDTQYF	TGTGCCAGTAGTATCTCGTTTGTGGCCACAGATACGCAGTATTTT
TRBV30	-	-	TRBJ1-2	CAWQGAGVGGYTF	TGTGCCTGGCAAGGGGCAGGGGTAGGCGGCTACACCTTC
TRBV7-2	-	-	TRBJ2-7	CASSLQASYEQYF	TGTGCCAGCAGCTTGCAGGCCTCCTACGAGCAGTACTTC
TRBV4-2	-	-	TRBJ2-1	CASSQGEESGPYNEQFF	TGTGCCAGCAGCCAAGGAGAGGAGAGCGGGCCCTACAATGAGCAGTTCTTC
TRBV25-1	-	TRBD1	TRBJ1-4	CASSDPPGTDSEKLFF	TGTGCCAGCAGTGATCCCCCGGGGACAGATAGTGAAAAACTGTTTTTT
TRBV30	-	-	TRBJ1-4	CAWSWGKANEKLFF	TGTGCCTGGAGTTGGGGCAAAGCTAATGAAAAACTGTTTTTT
TRBV19	-	-	TRBJ1-2	CASSIVAAYGYTF	TGTGCCAGTAGTATAGTAGCAGCTTATGGCTACACCTTC
TRBV11-3	few	TRBD1	TRBJ2-7	CASSPWDRPYEQYF	TGTGCCAGCAGCCCCTGGGACAGACCCTACGAGCAGTACTTC
TRBV21-1	-	-	TRBJ1-2	CASSNFGQSYGYTF	TGTGCCAGCAGCAACTTCGGACAGAGCTATGGCTACACCTTC
TRBV4-2	medium-sized	TRBD2	TRBJ2-7	CASSQSRGGSYEQYF	TGTGCCAGCAGCCAAAGTCGGGGGGGATCCTACGAGCAGTACTTC
TRBV15	-	-	TRBJ2-5	CATSRARETQYF	TGTGCCACCAGCAGGGCCCGAGAGACCCAGTACTTC
TRBV29-1	once	-	TRBJ2-7	CSRHLYEQYF	TGCAGCAGACACCTCTACGAGCAGTACTTC